Listed here are 15 T cell receptor beta chains from one sample, sequenced in a study of blood T cell repertoires in COVID-19 (TCRdb year 2020). Receptor amplification or capture employed the immunoSEQ multiplex PCR assay. What TCRdb holds here is the immuneACCESS table cut down to in-frame rearrangements. Part of the clones is not present; checked against another copy, under half of the missing clones reflect an unresolved V gene, and the others are unexplained. Present in this sample are 9,500 to 15,000 clones, approximately 85% of which were seen just once. Of the sample, 3.5% to 4.5% is held by the ten largest clones. Material: peripheral blood. The source of these receptors is an older woman with acute or convalescent COVID-19.

The chain joins TRBV11-2 to TRBJ2-7; D is unresolved. Germline assignment: CDR1 SGHAT and CDR2 FQNNGV. Deletions cut 1 base from V and 0 bases from J, with 7 bases between. This CDR3 region has 14 residues. Here the CDR3 DNA reads TGTGCCAGCAGCTTAGTTGAGAGCTCCTACGAGCAGTACTTC. Translating gives CASSLVESSYEQYF.

This clone was seen just once. This chain links TRBV19 with TRBJ1-6; D gene uncertain. The germline gives CDR1 LNHDA, CDR2 SQIVND (reference sequence). V was cut by 2 bases and J by 7 bases, with 6 bases left in between. This CDR3 comprises 13 residues. CDR3 protein: CASSISRNSPLHF. The CDR3 DNA reads TGTGCCAGTAGTATATCTCGGAATTCACCCCTCCACTTT. The full variable domain, in which reference TRBV19 and TRBJ1-6 provide the parts outside the CDR3, is DGGITQSPKYLFRKEGQNVTLSCEQNLNHDAMYWYRQDPGQGLRLIYYSQIVNDFQKGDIAEGYSVSREKKESFPLTVTSAQKNPTAFYLCASSISRNSPLHFGNGTRLTVT.

The chain recombines TRBV5-4 with TRBJ2-2; the match to TRBD2 covers 13 bases. CDR1 SGHNT and CDR2 YYREEE come from the germline V gene (reference sequence). V was pared by 4 bases and J by 1 base, with 7 bases of the junction left unmatched. This CDR3 comprises 18 residues. The CDR3, as DNA: TGTGCCAGCAGCCGAGCGACTAGCGGGGGGCTGAACACCGGGGAGCTGTTTTTT. Translating gives CASSRATSGGLNTGELFF.

This chain uses TRBV6-6 with TRBJ1-2; the match to TRBD1 covers 7 bases. The CDR3 loop spans 15 amino acids. The V segment lost 0 bases and the J segment 6 bases; nucleotides outside the gene matches: 7. Germline CDR1 MNHNY, CDR2 SVGAGI (reference sequence). The CDR3 nucleotides are TGTGCCAGCAGTTACTCGAAAGGGGGCTTAGATGGCTACACCTTC. Residues: CASSYSKGGLDGYTF.

The gene calls are TRBV28 and TRBJ1-4; 8 positions match TRBD1. Unmatched junction bases numbered 21, after V lost 5 bases and J lost 7 bases. Germline CDR1 reads MDHEN; CDR2 reads SYDVKM. This CDR3 has 19 residues. For the CDR3, the DNA is TGTGCCAGCAGTCCCAACTGGTGGGGACCAGGGGGCGGTTTTGAAAAACTGTTTTTT. Protein sequence: CASSPNWWGPGGGFEKLFF.

The chain is built from TRBV19 and TRBJ1-3; D is ambiguous. Germline lookup yields CDR1 LNHDA and CDR2 SQIVND (reference sequence). The CDR3 sequence is 16 residues long. V lost 5 bases and J lost 0, with 14 bases in between. In DNA, the CDR3 is TGTGCCAGTAGTGCCTCACATGAATACTCTGGAAACACCATATATTTT. Protein sequence: CASSASHEYSGNTIYF.

This clone was recorded a few times. This sequence joins TRBV5-1 and TRBJ2-3, with 11 bases aligning to TRBD2. Unmatched junction bases numbered 13, after V lost 3 bases and J lost 4 bases. CDR3 size: 18 residues. Per the germline V gene, CDR1 is SGHRS and CDR2 is YFSETQ. CDR3 in DNA: TGCGCCAGCAGCTCCCCGACTAGCGGGGCCGGGGGGGCAGATACGCAGTATTTT. This gives the protein CASSSPTSGAGGADTQYF. Filled out from reference TRBV5-1 and TRBJ2-3, the complete variable domain reads KAGVTQTPRYLIKTRGQQVTLSCSPISGHRSVSWYQQTPGQGLQFLFEYFSETQRNKGNFPGRFSGRQFSNSRSEMNVSTLELGDSALYLCASSSPTSGAGGADTQYFGPGTRLTVL.

This clone was seen a handful of times. This chain joins TRBV18 and TRBJ2-3; 13 bases align to TRBD2. CDR3 length: 16 residues. Germline assignment: CDR1 KGHSH and CDR2 LQKENI. Trimming removed 6 bases from V and 2 bases from J; junction bases left unmatched: 5. This CDR3 reads CASSLGTSGATDTQYF. The CDR3 region has the DNA TGTGCCAGCTCTCTCGGGACTAGCGGGGCCACAGATACGCAGTATTTT. The variable domain in full, completed from reference TRBV18 and TRBJ2-3, reads NAGVMQNPRHLVRRRGQEARLRCSPMKGHSHVYWYRQLPEEGLKFMVYLQKENIIDESGMPKERFSAEFPKEGPSILRIQQVVRGDSAAYFCASSLGTSGATDTQYFGPGTRLTVL.

The V call is TRBV12-3 or TRBV12-4, the J call TRBJ2-7; D may be TRBD1 (5 bases). V was clipped by 3 bases and J by 6 bases, with 12 bases between them. The CDR3 consists of 13 residues. CDR3 amino acids: CASSLGLRGEQYF. CDR3 coding DNA: TGTGCCAGCAGTTTGGGGCTCCGCGGCGAGCAGTACTTC.

This clone was found once. J is TRBJ1-1 and V is TRBV21-1; the table's D call TRBD1 went unverified against the DNA. TRBV21-1 is an annotated pseudogene. The CDR3 is made up of 16 amino acids. For the CDR3, the DNA is TGTGCCAGCAGCAAGGGACAGGGAGCCGCGAACACTGAAGCTTTCTTT. Its translation: CASSKGQGAANTEAFF.

The chain joins TRBV27 to TRBJ1-6; 9 nucleotides align to TRBD1. The V gene's germline CDR1 is MNHEY and CDR2 SMNVEV (reference sequence). CDR3 length: 17 amino acids. V dropped 1 base and J dropped 6; count of bases not matched to a gene: 7. This CDR3 is CASSLWGTGSSNSPLHF. The CDR3 DNA is TGTGCCAGCAGTTTATGGGGGACAGGGTCTTCTAATTCACCCCTCCACTTT.

This clone was observed a single time. The chain joins TRBV2 to TRBJ1-1; TRBD1 matches 8 bases. The V gene end was trimmed by 8 bases and the J gene end by 6 bases; junction bases not matched to a gene: 8. The CDR3 is 13 residues long. Germline V gene lookup returns CDR1 SNHLY and CDR2 FYNNEI. Written as DNA, the CDR3 is TGTGCCAGCGACAGGGGCTCGTGGTCTGAAGCTTTCTTT. Translating it yields CASDRGSWSEAFF.

The chain combines TRBV21-1 with TRBJ2-7; the D call of TRBD2 is as the table states it, not checked on the DNA. TRBV21-1 corresponds to a pseudogene. This CDR3 spans 13 amino acids. CDR3 in amino acids: CASSNLSSYEQYF. In DNA, the CDR3 is TGTGCCAGCAGCAACTTGAGCTCCTACGAGCAGTACTTC.

The chain is built from TRBV6-6 and TRBJ1-2; D is unresolved. Trimming removed 2 bases at V and 0 bases at J, with 10 bases between. From germline, CDR1 is MNHNY and CDR2 SVGAGI (reference sequence). This CDR3 comprises 15 residues. The CDR3 DNA sequence: TGTGCCAGCAGTTACGACGGTACAGCTAACTATGGCTACACCTTC. It specifies CASSYDGTANYGYTF.

The rearrangement joins TRBV7-9 to TRBJ1-1, with 10 bases matching TRBD1. After removal of 1 base from V and 4 bases from J, the junction contained 3 bases not matched to a gene. The germline CDR1 and CDR2 sequences are SEHNR and FQNEAQ (reference sequence). The CDR3 is made up of 15 amino acids. CDR3 sequence (DNA): TGTGCCAGCAGCTTAGGACAGGGGGCTCGCACTGAAGCTTTCTTT. It yields the protein CASSLGQGARTEAFF.